One sample yielded the 19 T cell receptor beta chains listed below, sequenced in a study of PD-L1 blockade in urothelial cancer. The time point was: peripheral blood 6 weeks after treatment start. The repertoire was sequenced with immunoSEQ multiplex PCR; TCRdb's copy has only in-frame clones and lacks some. This table has approximately 110,000 clones, approximately 90% appearing once. This material consisted of PBMCs, taken around atezolizumab (anti-PD-L1) treatment. These receptors all come from a man in his 60s with urothelial cancer.

The V gene is TRBV7-8, the J gene TRBJ1-4, with D hard to call. CDR3 length equals 16 residues. Trimming cost V 1 base and J 0 bases, with 9 bases left between them. CDR1 is SGHVS, CDR2 FQNEAQ, per germline. The chain's CDR3 is CASSLGAGATNEKLFF. CDR3 sequence (DNA): TGTGCCAGCAGCTTAGGTGCGGGAGCAACTAATGAAAAACTGTTTTTT.

The V gene is TRBV19, the J gene TRBJ2-4; maybe TRBD2 (7 bases). Trimming removed 6 bases from V and 8 bases from J, with 17 bases in between. Germline V CDR1 and CDR2: LNHDA, SQIVND (reference sequence). This CDR3 region has 14 residues. The CDR3 bases are TGTGCCAGTAGGGCGGGGGCTCGGAAGGACATTCAGTACTTC. It specifies CASRAGARKDIQYF.

The chain is built from TRBV18 and TRBJ2-1, with TRBD2 matching 8 bases. The CDR3 spans 15 residues. The junction had 6 bases not matched to a gene; V was cut back by 0 bases and J by 8 bases. Germline assignment: CDR1 KGHSH and CDR2 LQKENI. The CDR3 loop reads CASSPPSGGWDEQFF. In nucleotides, the CDR3 is TGTGCCAGCTCACCACCCAGCGGGGGTTGGGATGAGCAGTTCTTC.

The J gene is TRBJ2-3, the V gene TRBV4-2; 8 nucleotides align to TRBD1. The CDR3 contains 15 residues. Trimming at V came to 3 bases and at J to 0 bases, leaving 2 bases not matched to a gene. Germline CDR1 is LGHNA and CDR2 is YNFKEQ. CDR3 protein: CASSQDRESTDTQYF. The CDR3 DNA reads as TGTGCCAGCAGCCAGGACAGGGAGAGCACAGATACGCAGTATTTT.

The rearrangement uses TRBV7-2 and TRBJ2-1; D gene unclear. Germline-derived CDR1 and CDR2 are SGHTA and FQGNSA. The CDR3 extends over 13 amino acids. Trimming cost V 6 bases and J 6 bases, with 12 bases left between them. The CDR3 DNA is TGTGCCAGCAGACAAAGCTCGGGCAATGAGCAGTTCTTC. Residues: CASRQSSGNEQFF.

The chain is built from TRBV5-5 and TRBJ2-2; D uncertain. CDR1 and CDR2 from the germline V gene are SGHKS and YYEKEE (reference sequence). This CDR3 spans 16 amino acids. Trimming removed 1 base at V and 2 bases at J, with 12 bases between. CDR3 loop: CASSLLAELNTGELFF. CDR3 nucleotide sequence: TGTGCCAGCAGCTTGTTGGCGGAATTAAACACCGGGGAGCTGTTTTTT. The full variable domain, its missing parts supplied by reference TRBV5-5 and TRBJ2-2, is DAGVTQSPTHLIKTRGQQVTLRCSPISGHKSVSWYQQVLGQGPQFIFQYYEKEERGRGNFPDRFSARQFPNYSSELNVNALLLGDSALYLCASSLLAELNTGELFFGEGSRLTVL.

The chain carries TRBV25-1 and TRBJ2-4, with 9 bases lining up with TRBD1. The V and J ends lost 4 bases and 7 bases, in that order; junction bases with no gene match: 5. The CDR3 runs to 14 residues. Germline V gene sequence: CDR1 MGHDK, CDR2 SYGVNS. The CDR3, as DNA: TGTGCCAGCAGTGTAACAGGGGGCGGGAACATTCAGTACTTC. Translation: CASSVTGGGNIQYF.

This clone has only one observation. The chain is built from TRBV19 and TRBJ2-2, with TRBD1 identical over 12 bases. The CDR3 has 15 residues. J lost 6 bases, V lost 7 bases, and 6 bases had no gene match. The germline V gene encodes CDR1 LNHDA and CDR2 SQIVND (reference sequence). CDR3 DNA: TGTGCCAGTATTAGGGACAGGGGGCGGCCCGGGGAGCTGTTTTTT. It is translated as CASIRDRGRPGELFF.

The V call is TRBV15, the J call TRBJ2-3, with 10 bases lining up with TRBD2. The germline V gene encodes CDR1 LNHNV and CDR2 YYDKDF (reference sequence). The CDR3 runs to 17 residues. With 5 bases clipped from V and 4 bases from J, the junction kept 12 bases outside the gene matches. The CDR3, as DNA: TGTGCCACCAGCGGAGGAGCGGGAGGGCCGCTCGCAGATACGCAGTATTTT. Amino acid sequence: CATSGGAGGPLADTQYF.

V is TRBV5-1 and J is TRBJ2-3; TRBD2 agrees at 14 bases. Germline-derived CDR1 and CDR2 are SGHRS and YFSETQ. The CDR3 runs to 18 residues. V shed 4 bases and J 2 bases; nucleotides not matched to a gene: 9. The CDR3 region is CASSPGLAGVRFTDTQYF. CDR3 coding DNA: TGCGCCAGCAGCCCGGGACTAGCGGGAGTGCGGTTCACAGATACGCAGTATTTT. Looking up the rest from reference TRBV5-1 and TRBJ2-3 gives the full variable domain: KAGVTQTPRYLIKTRGQQVTLSCSPISGHRSVSWYQQTPGQGLQFLFEYFSETQRNKGNFPGRFSGRQFSNSRSEMNVSTLELGDSALYLCASSPGLAGVRFTDTQYFGPGTRLTVL.

The chain combines TRBV15 with TRBJ2-7; 8 bases agree with TRBD2. Germline V gene lookup returns CDR1 LNHNV and CDR2 YYDKDF (reference sequence). The CDR3 totals 14 residues. V lost 2 bases to trimming and J lost 7 bases; unmatched junction nucleotides: 7. DNA of the CDR3: TGTGCCACCAGCAGACCGGGGGGGGGTCGGGAGCAGTACTTC. It translates to CATSRPGGGREQYF.

Only one count was recorded for this clone. This chain joins TRBV19 and TRBJ2-2; no definite D call. V was clipped by 1 base and J by 6 bases, with 6 bases between them. CDR1 is LNHDA and CDR2 is SQIVND in the germline V gene (reference sequence). CDR3 size: 13 residues. This chain's CDR3 is CASSIVESGELFF. The CDR3 region has the DNA TGTGCCAGTAGTATAGTTGAGTCCGGGGAGCTGTTTTTT.

The chain is built from TRBV9 and TRBJ2-5; 7 positions match TRBD2. Trimming at V came to 2 bases and at J to 5 bases, leaving 3 bases not matched to a gene. Germline V gene lookup returns CDR1 SGDLS and CDR2 YYNGEE. The CDR3 contains 13 residues. CDR3 in amino acids: CASSVDGRETQYF. The CDR3 DNA follows: TGTGCCAGCAGCGTCGACGGGAGGGAGACCCAGTACTTC.

The chain's CDR3 is CASRDTPGANVLTF. The CDR3 nucleotides read TGTGCCAGCAGAGACACCCCTGGGGCCAACGTCCTGACTTTC. The chain uses TRBV5-6 and TRBJ2-6; no definite D call. Trimming cost V 5 bases and J 2 bases, with 8 bases left between them. CDR3 length: 14 residues. CDR1 SGHDT and CDR2 YYEEEE come from the germline V gene.

The chain carries TRBV10-3 and TRBJ2-1; tentative D call: TRBD2 (6 bases). The V end was cut by 4 bases, the J end by 5 bases, with 15 bases between. The CDR3 has 15 residues. CDR1 ENHRY and CDR2 SYGVKD come from the germline V gene. The DNA of the CDR3 is TGTGCCATCAGTGTCCGCGGGGCGTTCGACAATGAGCAGTTCTTC. As protein: CAISVRGAFDNEQFF.

The chain combines TRBV5-4 with TRBJ1-1; D gene uncertain. The CDR3 contains 14 residues. Per the germline V gene, CDR1 is SGHNT and CDR2 is YYREEE (reference sequence). Trimming took off 2 bases at V and 1 base at J, with 9 bases between the two ends. The CDR3 is CASSLGGANTEAFF. As DNA, the CDR3 is TGTGCCAGCAGCTTAGGTGGAGCGAACACTGAAGCTTTCTTT.

The chain links TRBV5-4 to TRBJ1-4; TRBD1 agrees at 7 bases. The CDR3 has 15 residues. Looked up from germline, CDR1 is SGHNT and CDR2 is YYREEE (reference sequence). V lost 4 bases, J lost 7 bases, and 10 bases stayed unmatched. CDR3 bases: TGTGCCAGCAGCCCCGGCGGGGCAGGGGGTGAAAAACTGTTTTTT. Translating it yields CASSPGGAGGEKLFF. Variable domain in full (rest from reference TRBV5-4 and TRBJ1-4): ETGVTQSPTHLIKTRGQQVTLRCSSQSGHNTVSWYQQALGQGPQFIFQYYREEENGRGNFPPRFSGLQFPNYSSELNVNALELDDSALYLCASSPGGAGGEKLFFGSGTQLSVL.

The chain is built from TRBV5-1 and TRBJ2-1; 7 bases line up with TRBD2. Per germline, CDR1 SGHRS and CDR2 YFSETQ. This CDR3 contains 14 residues. Trimming removed 3 bases from V and 4 bases from J; junction bases left unmatched: 4. In DNA, the CDR3 is TGCGCCAGCAGCTCTGGACTAGAATACAATGAGCAGTTCTTC. Translating it yields CASSSGLEYNEQFF.

This sequence joins TRBV28 and TRBJ2-6; the match to TRBD1 covers 7 bases. CDR1 MDHEN and CDR2 SYDVKM come from the germline V gene. The CDR3 totals 15 residues. With V trimmed by 8 bases and J by 1 base, 5 bases remained unmatched. CDR3 in DNA: TGTGCCAGCGGTACGACAGGGTCTGGGGCCAACGTCCTGACTTTC. Its translation is CASGTTGSGANVLTF.